These 12 T cell receptor beta chains originate from one sample sequenced in a study of blood T cell repertoires in COVID-19 (dated by TCRdb to the early 2020s). Library construction relied on the immunoSEQ multiplex PCR assay. TCRdb limited this immuneACCESS table to in-frame rearrangements with V and J called. A share of clones is missing; checked studies link under half to unresolved V genes, and the rest is unexplained. The sample yields roughly 90,000 clones; about 85% were counted once. About an eighth of the sample belongs to the ten largest clones. The specimen was peripheral blood. All receptors derive from a human donor in a cohort sampled during active COVID-19.

This chain links TRBV5-5 with TRBJ2-7; D gene unclear. The V and J ends lost 2 bases and 0 bases respectively, with 6 bases between them. CDR1 and CDR2 (germline): SGHKS, YYEKEE (reference sequence). The CDR3 consists of 13 residues. CDR3 coding DNA: TGTGCCAGCAGCTTTCGGGTCTCCTACGAGCAGTACTTC. Translated, it gives CASSFRVSYEQYF.

The chain couples TRBV24-1 to TRBJ1-5, with 9 positions matching TRBD1. Germline loops: CDR1 KGHDR, CDR2 SFDVKD. Trimming cost V 9 bases and J 4 bases; bases outside gene matches: 0. The CDR3 loop spans 12 amino acids. In DNA, the CDR3 is TGTGCCACCGGGACAGGGAATCAGCCCCAGCATTTT. It specifies CATGTGNQPQHF.

The chain links TRBV7-6 to TRBJ1-2; the match to TRBD1 covers 8 bases. The ends lost 5 bases at V and 4 bases at J; junction bases unmatched: 12. The CDR3 runs to 16 residues. Germline-derived CDR1 and CDR2 are SGHVS and FNYEAQ. CDR3 coding DNA: TGTGCCAGCAGCCCAATGGGACAGGTCAGTCGCTATGGCTACACCTTC. Translating it yields CASSPMGQVSRYGYTF.

The chain combines TRBV6-5 with TRBJ1-1; 7 nucleotides match TRBD1. J gave up 1 base and V 6 bases, and 2 bases lay outside the gene matches. Germline lookup yields CDR1 MNHEY and CDR2 SVGAGI. This CDR3 is 13 amino acids long. The CDR3 DNA sequence: TGTGCCAGCAGAGACAGGGCGAACACTGAAGCTTTCTTT. This translates into CASRDRANTEAFF.

The V gene is TRBV7-2, the J gene TRBJ2-7, with TRBD1 matching 8 bases. The CDR3 is 15 amino acids. The germline V gene encodes CDR1 SGHTA and CDR2 FQGNSA. The V segment lost 1 base and the J segment 2 bases; nucleotides outside the gene matches: 4. As DNA, the CDR3 is TGTGCCAGCAGCTTAGTGCGACAGGGGCCCTACGAGCAGTACTTC. Its translation: CASSLVRQGPYEQYF.

The chain carries TRBV15 and TRBJ2-1; maybe TRBD2 (6 bases). Germline V lookup: CDR1 LNHNV, CDR2 YYDKDF (reference sequence). The CDR3 covers 16 residues. V gave up 8 bases and J gave up 4 bases, with 21 bases separating them. The CDR3 protein is CATAEGSRSTYNEQFF. For the CDR3, the DNA is TGTGCCACCGCGGAGGGGAGCAGGAGTACTTACAATGAGCAGTTCTTC.

CDR3 region: CASSLSPQGTEAFF. The CDR3 nucleotides read TGTGCCAGCAGCCTAAGCCCCCAGGGCACTGAAGCTTTCTTT. The chain joins TRBV2 to TRBJ1-1; tentatively, D is TRBD1 (5 bases). Trimming removed 6 bases from V and 4 bases from J, with 15 bases in between. The CDR3 is made up of 14 amino acids. The germline gives CDR1 SNHLY, CDR2 FYNNEI.

Here the CDR3 reads CASSSDRGYGNTIYF. The CDR3 coding sequence is TGTGCCAGCAGCTCCGACAGGGGCTACGGAAACACCATATATTTT. The chain employs TRBV7-2 and TRBJ1-3; 8 bases map to TRBD1. After removal of 4 bases from V and 4 bases from J, the junction contained 6 bases not matched to a gene. Germline V gene lookup returns CDR1 SGHTA and CDR2 FQGNSA. The CDR3 runs 15 residues.

This chain links TRBV6-2 or TRBV6-3 with TRBJ2-7; the match to TRBD2 covers 7 bases. The germline CDR1 and CDR2 sequences are MNHEY and SVGEGT. V was clipped by 3 bases and J by 6 bases; unmatched bases: 8. The CDR3 consists of 14 residues. The DNA of the CDR3 is TGTGCCAGCAGTTATGGTGGGAGGGCCTCCGAGCAGTACTTC. As protein: CASSYGGRASEQYF.

This sequence joins TRBV5-4 and TRBJ2-3; D ambiguous. The CDR3 spans 14 residues. V lost 2 bases and J lost 4, with 11 bases in between. The germline CDR1 and CDR2 sequences are SGHNT and YYREEE (reference sequence). CDR3 loop: CASSFRLGSDTQYF. In nucleotides, the CDR3 is TGTGCCAGCAGCTTTCGGCTGGGCTCAGATACGCAGTATTTT. Supplemented by reference TRBV5-4 and TRBJ2-3, the full variable domain reads ETGVTQSPTHLIKTRGQQVTLRCSSQSGHNTVSWYQQALGQGPQFIFQYYREEENGRGNFPPRFSGLQFPNYSSELNVNALELDDSALYLCASSFRLGSDTQYFGPGTRLTVL.

The chain has TRBV19 and TRBJ1-4; D is unresolved. The CDR3 is 14 amino acids. CDR1 is LNHDA and CDR2 is SQIVND in the germline V gene (reference sequence). V lost 0 bases and J lost 4, with 6 bases in between. CDR3 sequence reads: CASSIDQDNEKLFF. CDR3 DNA: TGTGCCAGTAGTATAGATCAGGATAATGAAAAACTGTTTTTT.

V and J are TRBV14 and TRBJ2-3, with D unclear. The CDR3 length is 20 residues. Germline V CDR1 and CDR2: SGHDN, FVKESK. Trimming took off 7 bases at V and 5 bases at J, with 34 bases between the two ends. The CDR3 reads CASIERRGFIPFFPVDTQYF. The CDR3 DNA follows: TGTGCCAGCATCGAGAGACGAGGTTTTATCCCCTTCTTTCCCGTAGATACGCAGTATTTT.